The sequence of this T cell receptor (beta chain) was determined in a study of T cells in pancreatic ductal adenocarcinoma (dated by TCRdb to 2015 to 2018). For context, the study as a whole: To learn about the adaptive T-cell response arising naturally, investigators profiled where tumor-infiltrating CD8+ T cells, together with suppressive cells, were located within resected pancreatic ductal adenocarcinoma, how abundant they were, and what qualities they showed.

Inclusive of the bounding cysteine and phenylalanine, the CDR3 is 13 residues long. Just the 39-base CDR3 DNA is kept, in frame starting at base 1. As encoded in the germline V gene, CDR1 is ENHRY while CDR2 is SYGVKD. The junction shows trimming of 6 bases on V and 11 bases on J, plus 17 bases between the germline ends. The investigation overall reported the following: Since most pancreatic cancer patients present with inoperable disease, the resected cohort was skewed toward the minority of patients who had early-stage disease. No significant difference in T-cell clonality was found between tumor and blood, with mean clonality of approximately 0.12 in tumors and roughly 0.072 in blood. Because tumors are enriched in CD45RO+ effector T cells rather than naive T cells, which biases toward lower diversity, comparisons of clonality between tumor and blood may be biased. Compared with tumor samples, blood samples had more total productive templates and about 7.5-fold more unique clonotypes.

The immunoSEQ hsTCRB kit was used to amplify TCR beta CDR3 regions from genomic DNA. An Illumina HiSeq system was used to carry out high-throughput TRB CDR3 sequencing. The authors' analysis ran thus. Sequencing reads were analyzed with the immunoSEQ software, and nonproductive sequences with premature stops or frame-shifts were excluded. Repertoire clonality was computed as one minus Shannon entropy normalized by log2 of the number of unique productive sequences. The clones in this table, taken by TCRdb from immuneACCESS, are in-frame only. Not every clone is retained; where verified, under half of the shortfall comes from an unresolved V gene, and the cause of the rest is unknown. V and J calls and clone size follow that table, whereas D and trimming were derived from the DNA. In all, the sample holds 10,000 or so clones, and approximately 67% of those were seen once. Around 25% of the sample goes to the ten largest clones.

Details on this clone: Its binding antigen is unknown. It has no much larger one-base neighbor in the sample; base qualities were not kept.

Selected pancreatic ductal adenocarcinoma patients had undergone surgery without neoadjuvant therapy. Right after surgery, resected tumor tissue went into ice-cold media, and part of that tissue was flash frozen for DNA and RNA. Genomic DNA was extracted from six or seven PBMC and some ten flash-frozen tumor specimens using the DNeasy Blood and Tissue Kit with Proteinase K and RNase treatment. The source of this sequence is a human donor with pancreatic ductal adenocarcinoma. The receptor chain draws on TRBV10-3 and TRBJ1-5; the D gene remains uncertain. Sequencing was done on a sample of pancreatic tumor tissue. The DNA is TGTGCCATCAGCGTGAGTCGTGGGGATTCCCAGCATTTT. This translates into CAISVSRGDSQHF.